This T cell receptor (beta chain) was documented in a study of shared clonotypes between healthy human individuals. Note on this clone: In the same sample, other DNA sequences code for this CDR3.

Germline V gene sequence: CDR1 MNHNS, CDR2 SASEGT. Trimming took 4 bases from V and 4 from J, leaving 11 bases between them. There are 13 residues in the CDR3. Generated by immunoSEQ multiplex PCR, the TCRdb table keeps only in-frame clones and is missing some. The sample contains 2 million to 2.5 million clones, under 95% of which appear only once. This sequence was found in a man between 18 and 29 years old in good health. Some clones in this sample may be carry-over from other donors' samples. The chain carries TRBV6-1 and TRBJ2-7; perhaps TRBD1 as D (6 bases). Material: naive CD4+ T cells from PBMCs. The subset here: CD45RA+ positively selected. The CDR3 coding sequence is TGTGCCAGCAGTGCCCAGGGGACGTACGAGCAGTACTTC. Translating gives CASSAQGTYEQYF.